Here is one TCR beta chain with its context. The sample belongs to a study of blood T cell repertoires in COVID-19. Libraries were prepared by immunoSEQ multiplex PCR; TCRdb keeps only in-frame clonotypes and omits some of them. The sample records 200,000 to 250,000 clones, nearly 90% being singletons. CDR1 SGHTA and CDR2 FQGNSA come from the germline V gene. V was clipped by 5 bases and J by 1 base; unmatched bases: 10. The CDR3 has 18 residues. The rearrangement uses TRBV7-2 and TRBJ2-2; TRBD2 matches 10 bases. Sequenced input: peripheral blood. The TCR originated in a woman between 18 and 30 years old who had recovered from COVID-19. The CDR3 here is CASSPLILAGGNTGELFF. The CDR3 DNA sequence: TGTGCCAGCAGCCCGTTGATTTTAGCGGGAGGGAACACCGGGGAGCTGTTTTTT.